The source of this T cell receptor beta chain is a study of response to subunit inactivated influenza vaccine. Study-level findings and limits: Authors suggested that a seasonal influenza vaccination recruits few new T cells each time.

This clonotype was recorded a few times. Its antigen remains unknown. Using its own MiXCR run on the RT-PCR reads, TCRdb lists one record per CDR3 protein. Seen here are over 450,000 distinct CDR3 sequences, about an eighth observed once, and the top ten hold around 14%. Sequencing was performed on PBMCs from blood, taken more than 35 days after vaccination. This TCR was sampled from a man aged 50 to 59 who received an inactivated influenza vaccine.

CDR3 sequence reads: CSARDGGRGLGQPQHF. Here the CDR3 DNA reads TGCAGTGCTAGAGATGGGGGGAGGGGGCTGGGGCAGCCCCAGCATTTT. The rearrangement joins TRBV20-1 to TRBJ1-5; 7 positions match TRBD1. Trimming cost V 0 bases and J 7 bases; bases outside gene matches: 12. CDR3 length: 16 amino acids. Germline V gene data show CDR1 as DFQATT and CDR2 as SNEGSKA (reference sequence).